Listed here are 15 T cell receptor beta chains from one sample, sequenced in a study of blood T cell repertoires in COVID-19. Produced via immunoSEQ multiplex PCR; TCRdb's table is partial and in-frame only. The sample has roughly 200,000 clones, around 85% seen once; the top ten hold more than 5%. Material: PBMCs or T cells enriched from blood (not recorded which). These receptors were taken from a man aged 35 to 55 who had recovered from COVID-19.

The CDR3 region is CASSPTIAGSSYEQYF. CDR3 nucleotides: TGTGCCAGTAGCCCCACTATAGCGGGAAGCTCCTACGAGCAGTACTTC. The chain employs TRBV19 and TRBJ2-7, with 8 bases matching TRBD2. Trimming took 6 bases from V and 0 from J; bases not matched to a gene: 10. Per the germline V gene, CDR1 is LNHDA and CDR2 is SQIVND (reference sequence). This CDR3 has 16 amino acids.

The chain couples TRBV2 to TRBJ2-7; a weak D match, TRBD2 (5 bases). Germline-derived CDR1 and CDR2 are SNHLY and FYNNEI. The CDR3 is made up of 14 amino acids. V lost 7 bases, J lost 5 bases, and 18 bases lay in between. CDR3 bases: TGTGCCAGCACCCGAGGCGGCGGGCAGAACGAGCAGTACTTC. Protein: CASTRGGGQNEQYF. Complete variable domain (other parts from reference TRBV2 and TRBJ2-7): EPEVTQTPSHQVTQMGQEVILRCVPISNHLYFYWYRQILGQKVEFLVSFYNNEISEKSEIFDDQFSVERPDGSNFTLKIRSTKLEDSAMYFCASTRGGGQNEQYFGPGTRLTVT.

A single count supports this clone. The CDR3 DNA sequence: TGTGCCAGCACCCAATTGGGACAGATACATCAGCCCCAGCATTTT. Translation: CASTQLGQIHQPQHF. The chain joins TRBV2 to TRBJ1-5; TRBD1 matches 7 bases. After removal of 7 bases from V and 5 bases from J, the junction contained 11 bases not matched to a gene. The CDR3 length is 15 residues. Germline-derived CDR1 and CDR2 are SNHLY and FYNNEI.

The rearrangement links TRBV30 to TRBJ1-1; TRBD1 might be the D (5 bases). V was pared by 3 bases and J by 1 base, with 12 bases between. The CDR3 extends over 14 amino acids. Germline CDR1 GTSNPN, CDR2 SVGIG (reference sequence). In DNA form, the CDR3 reads TGTGCCTGGAGGCGGGGGTCCACGAACACTGAAGCTTTCTTT. It is translated as CAWRRGSTNTEAFF.

CDR3 region: CASSQAAGGSEAFF. The CDR3 DNA reads as TGTGCCAGCAGCCAAGCCGCCGGGGGATCTGAAGCTTTCTTT. The rearrangement links TRBV3-1 (or the pseudogene TRBV3-2) to TRBJ1-1; D possibly corresponds to TRBD1 (5 bases). The CDR3 sequence is 14 residues long. V was clipped by 1 base and J by 6 bases, with 12 bases between them. Germline CDR1 reads LGHDT; CDR2 reads YNNKEL (reference sequence).

The CDR3 sequence: CASSLVRETQYF. CDR3 bases: TGTGCCAGCAGCTTGGTCCGAGAGACCCAGTACTTC. The chain recombines TRBV5-6 with TRBJ2-5; D call uncertain. This CDR3 region has 12 residues. The germline gives CDR1 SGHDT, CDR2 YYEEEE. V lost 0 bases to trimming and J lost 4 bases, with 4 bases between them.

V usage is TRBV28 and J usage is TRBJ1-2; TRBD1 matches at 8 bases. J gave up 2 bases and V 6 bases, and 8 bases lay outside the gene matches. Looked up from germline, CDR1 is MDHEN and CDR2 is SYDVKM. The CDR3 runs 15 residues. The CDR3 nucleotides are TGTGCCAGCAGCGGACCGCGGACAGGGAACTATGGCTACACCTTC. Its translation is CASSGPRTGNYGYTF.

V and J are TRBV19 and TRBJ2-3, with 10 bases fitting TRBD1. The germline V gene has CDR1 LNHDA and CDR2 SQIVND (reference sequence). The V and J ends lost 10 bases and 3 bases, in that order; junction bases with no gene match: 10. This CDR3 region has 15 residues. DNA for the CDR3: TGTGCCACGAAAAATCCGGGACAGGGGACAGATACGCAGTATTTT. Its translation is CATKNPGQGTDTQYF.

The chain couples TRBV9 to TRBJ2-2; the D is unclear. V lost 4 bases, J lost 4 bases, and 8 bases lay in between. The V gene's germline CDR1 is SGDLS and CDR2 YYNGEE. The CDR3 sequence is 13 residues long. CDR3 bases: TGTGCCAGCAGCCTCGAGGTCACCGGGGAGCTGTTTTTT. Translated, it gives CASSLEVTGELFF.

This sequence joins TRBV12-5 and TRBJ2-7, with a tentative D call TRBD2 (6 bases). Per germline, CDR1 LGHNT and CDR2 FRNRAP. V shed 5 bases and J shed 6 bases, with 17 bases lying between them. This CDR3 spans 14 amino acids. CDR3 amino acids: CASGLTRQGLEQYF. CDR3 DNA: TGTGCTAGTGGTCTCACTAGGCAGGGACTCGAGCAGTACTTC.

The J gene is TRBJ1-6, the V gene TRBV10-3; TRBD1 matches 7 bases. Germline trimming cut 7 bases from V and 10 bases from J; bases unmatched to any gene: 10. The length of the CDR3 is 14 residues. Germline V CDR1 and CDR2: ENHRY, SYGVKD. The CDR3 bases are TGTGCCATCAACGACAGGGACGATCGGTCACCCCTCCACTTT. It is translated as CAINDRDDRSPLHF.

V is TRBV3-1 (or the pseudogene TRBV3-2) and J is TRBJ1-6, with 7 bases identical to TRBD1. This CDR3 has 14 residues. V was clipped by 7 bases and J by 9 bases; unmatched bases: 9. The germline V gene has CDR1 LGHDT and CDR2 YNNKEL (reference sequence). CDR3 in amino acids: CASKTGTESSPLHF. The CDR3 DNA is TGTGCCAGCAAAACCGGGACAGAGAGTTCACCCCTCCACTTT.

As DNA, the CDR3 is TGTGCCAGCAGCTCCCGGACTAGCGGGGGGGCCCATGAGCAGTTCTTC. Translating gives CASSSRTSGGAHEQFF. The gene calls are TRBV9 and TRBJ2-1; TRBD2 agrees at 15 bases. Germline V lookup: CDR1 SGDLS, CDR2 YYNGEE. The CDR3 is 16 amino acids. The J segment lost 8 bases and the V segment lost 4 bases, leaving 7 bases of the junction unmatched.

This clone was recorded a few times. The chain joins TRBV11-1 to TRBJ1-2; D gene unclear. The CDR3 is 12 residues long. The V end was cut by 5 bases, the J end by 4 bases, with 8 bases between. The germline V gene has CDR1 SGHAT and CDR2 FQDESV (reference sequence). The DNA for the CDR3 is TGTGCCAGCAGCACTATGGGCTATGGCTACACCTTC. It is translated as CASSTMGYGYTF.

The rearrangement joins TRBV2 to TRBJ1-5; tentative D call: TRBD1 (6 bases). In germline, CDR1 is SNHLY, CDR2 FYNNEI. CDR3 size: 15 residues. V was trimmed by 3 bases and J by 0 bases, leaving 9 bases between them. CDR3 DNA sequence: TGTGCCAGCAGTGAGGGGGCTGGTAGCAATCAGCCCCAGCATTTT. Encoded protein: CASSEGAGSNQPQHF.